This passage covers 18 T cell receptor beta chains from one sample sequenced in a study of CD4+ T cells in melanoma (dated by TCRdb to the early 2020s). The protocol used for the library was the immunoSEQ multiplex PCR assay. TCRdb retrieved this table from immuneACCESS and kept in-frame rearrangements only. Not all clones are present; in checked studies, unresolved V genes account for under half, and no reason is known for the remainder. Counted in this sample were 150 to 200 clones; 69% of them appeared once. The top ten hold roughly 32% of the sample. These receptors were taken from a human donor with melanoma.

By its share, this clone is hyperexpanded (1% or more). CDR3 DNA: TGCGCCAGCAGCTTGGAACTAGCGGGAGTTAAGGGTGAGCAGTTCTTC. It yields the protein CASSLELAGVKGEQFF. The rearrangement links TRBV5-1 to TRBJ2-1; 11 bases map to TRBD2. CDR3 size: 16 residues. The germline V gene encodes CDR1 SGHRS and CDR2 YFSETQ. The ends lost 0 bases at V and 9 bases at J; junction bases unmatched: 8.

The sample holds a few counts of this clone. The rearrangement joins TRBV2 to TRBJ2-7; 8 bases fit TRBD2. Germline CDR1 SNHLY, CDR2 FYNNEI. The V segment lost 8 bases and the J segment 1 base; nucleotides outside the gene matches: 4. The CDR3 is made up of 13 amino acids. The CDR3 DNA sequence: TGTGCCAGCGGCGGGGGGCCGTCCTACGAGCAGTACTTC. Its protein product is CASGGGPSYEQYF.

CDR3 in amino acids: CASSFVGQPQHF. The DNA of the CDR3 is TGTGCCAGTAGTTTCGTTGGGCAGCCCCAGCATTTT. The genes are TRBV19 and TRBJ1-5; D remains unclear. The V gene lost 5 bases and the J gene lost 7 bases, with 9 bases spanning the gap. The CDR3 sequence is 12 residues long. Germline V gives CDR1 LNHDA, CDR2 SQIVND (reference sequence).

This clone came up a few times. This rearrangement joins TRBV11-2 to TRBJ2-7; D call uncertain. The length of the CDR3 is 14 residues. Germline V gene lookup returns CDR1 SGHAT and CDR2 FQNNGV. Trimming removed 8 bases from V and 7 bases from J, with 21 bases in between. The CDR3 coding sequence is TGTGCCAGCGCCCCCTTGACGGGCAATCTTGAGCAGTACTTC. This sequence encodes CASAPLTGNLEQYF.

This clone has a handful of counts. The chain has TRBV11-2 and TRBJ2-1; maybe TRBD2 (6 bases). The V gene lost 5 bases and the J gene lost 9 bases, with 11 bases spanning the gap. Looked up from germline, CDR1 is SGHAT and CDR2 is FQNNGV. CDR3 size: 12 residues. CDR3 nucleotide sequence: TGTGCCAGCAGCCCCACTAGCATTGAGCAGTTCTTC. Its translation is CASSPTSIEQFF.

The rearrangement uses TRBV15 and TRBJ2-1; 8 bases are a match to TRBD2. The germline V gene encodes CDR1 LNHNV and CDR2 YYDKDF (reference sequence). This CDR3 region has 18 residues. The ends lost 0 bases at V and 0 bases at J; junction bases unmatched: 7. CDR3 nucleotide sequence: TGTGCCACCAGCAGAGACTTTAGCGGGGATAGCTCCTACAATGAGCAGTTCTTC. Encoded protein: CATSRDFSGDSSYNEQFF.

About this clone itself: The conserved phenylalanine or tryptophan normally closing the CDR3 is absent here, so this likely arose from a read error. The limits of the CDR3 on the DNA are not certain, so only TCRdb's listed CDR3 is given. The chain employs TRBV7-3 and TRBJ1-4. Germline V gene lookup returns CDR1 SGHTA and CDR2 FQGTGA. The CDR3 region is 10 residues in length, termini included. The CDR3 loop reads CASRYSVVVG.

This CDR3 reads CAISSASGGFTGELFF. The CDR3 DNA reads as TGTGCCATCAGTTCCGCTAGCGGGGGGTTCACCGGGGAGCTGTTTTTT. The V call is TRBV10-3, the J call TRBJ2-2; the match to TRBD2 covers 11 bases. Germline CDR1 ENHRY, CDR2 SYGVKD. CDR3 length: 16 amino acids. Trimming removed 5 bases from V and 4 bases from J; junction bases left unmatched: 6.

The chain combines TRBV19 with TRBJ2-7; 7 bases agree with TRBD1. V lost 5 bases and J lost 2; bases outside the gene matches: 9. The CDR3 extends over 15 amino acids. Germline lookup yields CDR1 LNHDA and CDR2 SQIVND (reference sequence). The CDR3 sequence is CASSHPGQLPYEQYF. The CDR3 nucleotides are TGTGCCAGTAGTCACCCGGGACAGCTACCCTACGAGCAGTACTTC.

By sample fraction, this clone is hyperexpanded (1% or more). The rearrangement uses TRBV5-1 and TRBJ2-3; a possible D gene is TRBD1 (5 bases). The V end lost 4 bases, the J end lost 2 bases, and 11 bases lay between the germline ends. Germline CDR1 reads SGHRS; CDR2 reads YFSETQ. This CDR3 comprises 14 residues. The CDR3 DNA follows: TGCGCCAGCAGCCAGGACATTTTCACAGATACGCAGTATTTT. It codes for CASSQDIFTDTQYF.

The rearrangement links TRBV7-2 to TRBJ2-7; 7 bases align to TRBD1. The CDR3 spans 13 residues. V was clipped by 6 bases and J by 6 bases; unmatched bases: 8. CDR1 SGHTA and CDR2 FQGNSA come from the germline V gene. CDR3 sequence (DNA): TGTGCCAGCAGACAAACAGGGGTAAGCGAGCAGTACTTC. This gives the protein CASRQTGVSEQYF. Supplemented by reference TRBV7-2 and TRBJ2-7, the full variable domain reads GAGVSQSPSNKVTEKGKDVELRCDPISGHTALYWYRQSLGQGLEFLIYFQGNSAPDKSGLPSDRFSAERTGGSVSTLTIQRTQQEDSAVYLCASRQTGVSEQYFGPGTRLTVT.

This clone was observed a few times. The CDR3 is CASRDRGGTNEKLFF. In DNA, the CDR3 is TGCGCCAGCAGGGACAGGGGGGGAACTAATGAAAAACTGTTTTTT. V is TRBV4-1 and J is TRBJ1-4; 10 bases match TRBD1. The CDR3 is made up of 15 amino acids. V trimming: 6 bases; J trimming: 1 base; junction bases outside the gene matches: 2. The germline CDR1 and CDR2 sequences are MGHRA and YSYEKL.

J is TRBJ1-2 and V is TRBV19; perhaps TRBD1 as D (6 bases). With 4 bases removed from V and 8 bases from J, the gap between germline ends came to 20 bases. The CDR3 runs to 15 residues. Looked up from germline, CDR1 is LNHDA and CDR2 is SQIVND (reference sequence). CDR3 nucleotides: TGTGCCAGTAGTAACCCCAGCGCTACAGGGCGAGGCTACACCTTC. Amino acid sequence: CASSNPSATGRGYTF.

This chain joins TRBV7-2 and TRBJ1-5; the D is unclear. This CDR3 comprises 12 residues. CDR1 is SGHTA, CDR2 FQGNSA, per germline. Trimming shortened V by 1 base and J by 5 bases, and 3 bases separated the two germline ends. This CDR3 is CASSLDHQPQHF. In nucleotides, the CDR3 is TGTGCCAGCAGCTTAGACCATCAGCCCCAGCATTTT.

This clone was counted only a few times. The chain recombines TRBV5-4 with TRBJ2-5, with 8 bases matching TRBD1. V trimming: 3 bases; J trimming: 5 bases; junction bases outside the gene matches: 3. The length of the CDR3 is 13 residues. Germline V CDR1 and CDR2: SGHNT, YYREEE (reference sequence). The CDR3 nucleotides are TGTGCCAGCAGCTCCAGGGGGCTGGAGACCCAGTACTTC. It codes for CASSSRGLETQYF.

The CDR3 coding sequence is TGTGCCAGTAGTATAGGAACCCACCCCGGCTATGGCTACACCTTC. Translating gives CASSIGTHPGYGYTF. The V gene is TRBV19, the J gene TRBJ1-2; D is unclear. Germline V gene lookup returns CDR1 LNHDA and CDR2 SQIVND (reference sequence). The CDR3 loop spans 15 amino acids. The ends were cut back, 1 base at V and 4 bases at J, with 13 bases in the middle.

The V and J genes are TRBV5-5 and TRBJ1-6, with TRBD1 as a possible D gene (6 bases). V shed 2 bases and J shed 9 bases, with 15 bases lying between them. The germline V gene encodes CDR1 SGHKS and CDR2 YYEKEE (reference sequence). The CDR3 is made up of 15 amino acids. The CDR3: CASSLEQGNGSPLHF. The CDR3 DNA reads TGTGCCAGCAGCTTAGAACAGGGAAATGGTTCACCCCTCCACTTT.

V gene TRBV28 combines with J gene TRBJ1-5, with 7 bases matching TRBD1. The V gene end was trimmed by 2 bases and the J gene end by 4 bases; junction bases not matched to a gene: 5. This CDR3 contains 15 residues. Germline V gene lookup returns CDR1 MDHEN and CDR2 SYDVKM. The DNA for the CDR3 is TGTGCCAGCAGTTTAGGCGGACAGGAAAATCAGCCCCAGCATTTT. Translated: CASSLGGQENQPQHF.